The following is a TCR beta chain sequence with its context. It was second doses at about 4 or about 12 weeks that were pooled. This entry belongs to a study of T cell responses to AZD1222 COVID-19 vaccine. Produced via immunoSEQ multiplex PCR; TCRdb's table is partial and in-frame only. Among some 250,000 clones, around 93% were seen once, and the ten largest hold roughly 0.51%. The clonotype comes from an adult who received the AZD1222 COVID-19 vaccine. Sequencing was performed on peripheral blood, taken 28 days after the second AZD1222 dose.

The CDR3 nucleotides read TGTGCCAGCTCACCAGTGACGGCTAAGGGCTGGGAGCAGTACTTC. Translation gives CASSPVTAKGWEQYF. The gene calls are TRBV18 and TRBJ2-7; D not resolved. V lost 2 bases to trimming and J lost 7 bases, with 18 bases between them. Germline V gene sequence: CDR1 KGHSH, CDR2 LQKENI. CDR3 length: 15 residues. Full variable domain (rest looked up from reference TRBV18 and TRBJ2-7): NAGVMQNPRHLVRRRGQEARLRCSPMKGHSHVYWYRQLPEEGLKFMVYLQKENIIDESGMPKERFSAEFPKEGPSILRIQQVVRGDSAAYFCASSPVTAKGWEQYFGPGTRLTVT.